This T cell receptor beta chain came from a study of blood T cell repertoires in COVID-19. V was pared by 5 bases and J by 4 bases, with 11 bases between. This CDR3 spans 13 amino acids. CDR1 and CDR2 (germline): SNHLY, FYNNEI. This clone came up a few times. Profiling relied on immunoSEQ multiplex PCR, and the TCRdb table lists in-frame clones only, not all of them. The data show over 70,000 clones, around three quarters seen once. The sequence came from a woman of 80 years or more with acute or convalescent COVID-19. V usage is TRBV2 and J usage is TRBJ2-5; no clear D gene. What was sequenced was peripheral blood. The CDR3 here is CASSPDNRETQYF. CDR3 sequence (DNA): TGTGCCAGCAGTCCAGATAACCGAGAGACCCAGTACTTC.